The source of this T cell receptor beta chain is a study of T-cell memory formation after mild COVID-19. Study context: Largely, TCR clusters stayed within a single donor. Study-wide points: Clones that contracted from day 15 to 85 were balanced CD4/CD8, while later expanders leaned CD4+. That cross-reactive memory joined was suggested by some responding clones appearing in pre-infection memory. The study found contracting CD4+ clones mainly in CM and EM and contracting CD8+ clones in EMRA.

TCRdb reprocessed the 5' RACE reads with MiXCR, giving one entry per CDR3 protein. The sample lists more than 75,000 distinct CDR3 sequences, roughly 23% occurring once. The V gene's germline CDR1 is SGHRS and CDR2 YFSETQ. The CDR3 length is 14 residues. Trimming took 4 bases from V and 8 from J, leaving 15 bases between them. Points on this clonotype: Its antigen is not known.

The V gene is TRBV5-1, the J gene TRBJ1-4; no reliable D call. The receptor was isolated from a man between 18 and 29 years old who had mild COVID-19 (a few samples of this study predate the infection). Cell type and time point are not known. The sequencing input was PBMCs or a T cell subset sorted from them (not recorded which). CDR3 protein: CASSDTDLQEKLFF. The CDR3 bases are TGCGCCAGCAGCGATACGGACTTACAGGAAAAACTGTTTTTT.